Listed below are T cell receptor beta chains from one sample, sequenced in a study of blood T cell repertoires in COVID-19. This table comes from immunoSEQ multiplex PCR, and its TCRdb copy is limited to in-frame clones, with some not included. Seen here are 140,000 to 150,000 clones, about 82% observed once, and the top ten hold around 3.1%. The sequencing sample was made of peripheral blood. These receptors all stem from a woman in her thirties or forties with active or convalescent COVID-19. Each CDR3 is given with its conserved first and last residue. The order of the fields is V gene, CDR3 length, D gene, clone size, J gene, CDR3 protein, CDR3 DNA. D genes are given only for firm matches. Only part of the rows carry a size: once, few, many, or a class if the clone is expanded.

>TRBV3-1/TRBV3-2|15|-|-|TRBJ1-6
CASSLRTATDSPLHF
TGTGCCAGCAGCCTAAGGACAGCTACGGATTCACCCCTCCACTTT
>TRBV5-1|14|TRBD2|-|TRBJ2-3
CASSSGLAADTQYF
TGCGCCAGCAGCTCGGGACTAGCGGCAGATACGCAGTATTTT
>TRBV28|15|TRBD1|-|TRBJ2-7
CASSFWQGASYEQYF
TGTGCCAGCAGTTTTTGGCAGGGGGCATCCTACGAGCAGTACTTC
>TRBV7-9|15|-|-|TRBJ1-2
CASSLTLGQKDGYTF
TGTGCCAGCAGCTTAACCCTCGGACAAAAGGATGGCTACACCTTC
>TRBV10-3|12|-|-|TRBJ1-1
CAIREGLTEAFF
TGTGCCATCAGAGAAGGACTCACTGAAGCTTTCTTT
>TRBV5-6|15|-|-|TRBJ1-2
CASSPGGPGPYGYTF
TGTGCCAGCAGCCCTGGAGGCCCCGGCCCCTATGGCTACACCTTC
>TRBV9|16|TRBD1|-|TRBJ2-6
CASSTHRGTGANVLTF
TGTGCCAGCAGCACCCACAGGGGCACTGGGGCCAACGTCCTGACTTTC
>TRBV6-5|15|-|once|TRBJ1-3
CASSYQQGGGNTIYF
TGTGCCAGCAGTTACCAACAGGGTGGAGGAAACACCATATATTTT
>TRBV19|11|TRBD1|-|TRBJ2-7
CATQTGNEQYF
TGTGCCACTCAGACAGGGAACGAGCAGTACTTC
>TRBV2|14|TRBD2|-|TRBJ2-7
CASTSGSGVYEQYF
TGTGCCAGCACCAGCGGGAGCGGTGTCTACGAGCAGTACTTC